The source of this T cell receptor (beta chain) is a study of blood T cell repertoires in COVID-19 (dated by TCRdb to about 2020). About the full investigation: The collaborator samples originated in the United States, Italy and Spain and spanned the acute and convalescent phases of COVID-19. Sample metadata almost always included a de-identified subject ID, COVID-19 status, age in years and sex. Subjects who had been exposed to COVID-19, were actively infected with it, or had recovered from it provided the deeply sampled blood TCRbeta repertoires that made up the dataset. The material from the prospective study consisted of cDNA or gDNA derived from T cells, B-cell-depleted T cells, or PBMCs. The repertoires were made available in a free public database intended to serve as a resource for research on the immune response to SARS-CoV-2. HLA class I and class II types, where available, came from metadata supplied by the sample provider rather than from assay-based typing. Samples were obtained from the ongoing ImmuneRACE study (first 160 participants) and from 1,254 subjects provided by 6 global collaborators.

TCRbeta CDR3 regions were amplified from genomic DNA using the immunoSEQ Assay, a bias-controlled multiplex PCR. The authors' analysis ran thus. The number of nucleated cells in each sample was estimated by amplification of reference gene primers within the assay. To quantify the absolute abundance of each unique TCRbeta CDR3 rearrangement, sequence reads were collapsed and filtered. For each sample, productive Simpson clonality was calculated by taking the square root of Simpson's diversity index across productive rearrangements. TCRdb took over this immuneACCESS table, retaining in-frame rearrangements with V and J assigned. Such tables are incomplete; in checked studies, under half of the missing clones stem from an unresolved V gene, and the remainder is unexplained. V and J calls and clone size are as listed in that table; D and trimming were resolved from the DNA. This sample holds 80,000 to 130,000 clones; 80% to 90% were observed only once. 2% to 3% of the sample is in the top ten clones.

Participants in the prospective study were enrolled through a virtual design, were aged 18 to 89 years, and lived in roughly 25 United States geographic areas. In the prospective study, cohorts were assigned on the basis of participant-reported clinical history obtained from a screening survey and a study questionnaire. Recovered participants in ImmuneRACE Cohort 3 were defined by two consecutive negative NP/OP PCR tests, clearance by a healthcare professional, or resolution of symptoms. Each participant in the prospective study had whole blood, serum and a nasopharyngeal or oropharyngeal swab collected by mobile phlebotomists. Prospective study participants could optionally give additional blood draws and questionnaires over an approximately 2-month period. Blood samples from the prospective study were shipped frozen or at room temperature prior to DNA extraction. Remarks on this clone: The antigen it recognizes is unknown. Base qualities were left out, and no much larger clone turns up one base away.

What the research found in general, with its limitations: How much clinical and demographic metadata was included differed by source and by participant, and the metadata was provided uncurated.

Measured from the cysteine to the phenylalanine, the CDR3 is 14 residues long. Just CDR3 DNA is preserved here, 42 bases in frame from base 1. V and J are truncated by 6 bases and 2 bases respectively, leaving an intervening sequence of 13 bases. The germline V gene encodes CDR1 MDHEN and CDR2 SYDVKM. The V gene is TRBV28 and the J gene is TRBJ1-2; the D gene remains uncertain. The sample comprised PBMCs or T cells enriched from blood (not recorded which). This receptor was obtained from a woman between 45 and 65 years old who had recovered from COVID-19. This receptor has the CDR3 CASRREALNYGYTF. The sequenced DNA: TGTGCCAGCAGGCGCGAGGCATTAAACTATGGCTACACCTTC.